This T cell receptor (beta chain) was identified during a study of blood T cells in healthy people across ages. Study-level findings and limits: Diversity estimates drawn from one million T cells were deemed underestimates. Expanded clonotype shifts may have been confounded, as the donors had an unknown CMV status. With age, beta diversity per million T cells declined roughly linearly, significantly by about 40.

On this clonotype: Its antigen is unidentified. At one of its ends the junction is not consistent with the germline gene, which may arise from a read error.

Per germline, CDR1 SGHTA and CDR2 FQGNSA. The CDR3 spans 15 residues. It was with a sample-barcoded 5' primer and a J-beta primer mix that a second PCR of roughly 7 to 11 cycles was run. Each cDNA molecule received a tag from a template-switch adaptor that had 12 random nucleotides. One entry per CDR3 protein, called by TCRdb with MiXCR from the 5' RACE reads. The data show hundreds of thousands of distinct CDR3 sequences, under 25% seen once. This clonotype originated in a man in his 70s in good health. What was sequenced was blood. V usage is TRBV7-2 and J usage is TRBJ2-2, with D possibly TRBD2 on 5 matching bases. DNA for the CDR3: TGTGCCAGCAGCCCTGGTACGGGGAACACCGGGGAGCAGTTTTTT. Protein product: CASSPGTGNTGEQFF. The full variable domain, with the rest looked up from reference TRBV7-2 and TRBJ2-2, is GAGVSQSPSNKVTEKGKDVELRCDPISGHTALYWYRQSLGQGLEFLIYFQGNSAPDKSGLPSDRFSAERTGGSVSTLTIQRTQQEDSAVYLCASSPGTGNTGEQFFGEGSRLTVL.